These T cell receptor beta chains were read from a single sample in a study of blood T cells in healthy people across ages. TCRdb re-analysed the 5' RACE reads in MiXCR, keeping a single row per CDR3 protein. The table shows about 1.6 million distinct CDR3 sequences, with roughly 30% occurring only once. The sample comprised blood. Every receptor here comes from a woman aged 30 to 39 in good health. CDR3s leave out the opening cysteine and the closing phenylalanine or tryptophan.

V	J	CDR3
TRBV4-1	TRBJ2-1	ASSQVGSGFRAYNEQF
TRBV4-2	TRBJ2-3	ASSQDLAETQY
TRBV4-1	TRBJ2-7	ASSQISTGGYEQY
TRBV7-3	TRBJ1-5	ASNQGGVRWPQH
TRBV7-3	TRBJ1-6	ASSSWGSGSPLH
TRBV30	TRBJ1-1	AWSSPGLPEAF
TRBV4-1	TRBJ2-7	ASSQPGTGDYEQY
TRBV7-6	-	ASSLAVETGPFSEQY
TRBV5-1	TRBJ2-4	ASSPEAGGPKNIQY
TRBV7-9	-	ASSSTFTLEQY
TRBV28	TRBJ2-1	ASSSKLSGRDEQF